Listed here are 23 T cell receptor beta chains from one sample, sequenced in a study of T cell responses to AZD1222 COVID-19 vaccine. Libraries were prepared by immunoSEQ multiplex PCR; TCRdb keeps only in-frame clonotypes and omits some of them. The table lists tens of thousands of clones, roughly four fifths of them singletons. The starting material was peripheral blood, obtained 28 days after the second AZD1222 dose. These TCRs come from an adult who received the AZD1222 COVID-19 vaccine.

The chain links TRBV5-4 to TRBJ1-5; unclear D gene. CDR1 is SGHNT, CDR2 YYREEE, per germline (reference sequence). This CDR3 comprises 12 residues. V lost 1 base and J 9 bases, leaving 8 bases between the germline ends. CDR3 protein: CASSLREGPQHF. CDR3 nucleotide sequence: TGTGCCAGCAGCTTGAGGGAGGGGCCCCAGCATTTT. The whole variable domain, filled in from reference TRBV5-4 and TRBJ1-5, reads ETGVTQSPTHLIKTRGQQVTLRCSSQSGHNTVSWYQQALGQGPQFIFQYYREEENGRGNFPPRFSGLQFPNYSSELNVNALELDDSALYLCASSLREGPQHFGDGTRLSIL.

V is TRBV19 and J is TRBJ2-3; the match to TRBD2 covers 14 bases. CDR1 is LNHDA and CDR2 is SQIVND in the germline V gene (reference sequence). CDR3 length: 17 amino acids. The J segment lost 6 bases and the V segment lost 7 bases, leaving 12 bases of the junction unmatched. The CDR3 protein is CASTRTPGLAGADTQYF. The CDR3 nucleotides read TGTGCCAGTACGCGAACGCCGGGACTAGCGGGAGCTGATACGCAGTATTTT.

The V gene is TRBV25-1, the J gene TRBJ2-1; 7 bases are a match to TRBD1. The germline gives CDR1 MGHDK, CDR2 SYGVNS. V trimming: 3 bases; J trimming: 6 bases; junction bases outside the gene matches: 5. The CDR3 sequence is 14 residues long. CDR3 bases: TGTGCCAGCAGTGACCCAGGGACAGTCAATGAGCAGTTCTTC. Translating gives CASSDPGTVNEQFF.

The chain couples TRBV4-3 to TRBJ2-7, with 9 bases fitting TRBD2. Germline CDR1 and CDR2: LGHNA and YSLEER. There are 16 residues in the CDR3. After removal of 1 base from V and 2 bases from J, the junction contained 6 bases not matched to a gene. The CDR3 reads CASSQGATSGAYEQYF. CDR3 coding DNA: TGCGCCAGCAGCCAAGGAGCGACTAGCGGCGCCTACGAGCAGTACTTC.

The J gene is TRBJ1-6, the V gene TRBV12-2. TRBV12-2 is reported as a pseudogene. The CDR3 length is 15 residues. The CDR3 coding sequence is TGTGCCCCGGCGGAGGGGACCTACGCTAATTCACCCCTCCACTTT. Translated, it gives CAPAEGTYANSPLHF.

The gene calls are TRBV6-1 and TRBJ1-5; possible D gene TRBD1, 5 bases. Trimming stripped 3 bases from V and 4 bases from J, with 16 bases between. This CDR3 has 16 residues. CDR1 MNHNS and CDR2 SASEGT come from the germline V gene. CDR3 DNA: TGTGCCAGCAGTGACGGGTGGCAGGGCCGAAATCAGCCCCAGCATTTT. It specifies CASSDGWQGRNQPQHF.

In DNA form, the CDR3 reads TGTGCCACCAGCAGAGAAGTACAGGGACGAGGGGAGCTGTTTTTT. It yields the protein CATSREVQGRGELFF. The chain employs TRBV15 and TRBJ2-2, with a possible D match to TRBD1 (6 bases). V lost 0 bases and J lost 8, with 13 bases in between. This CDR3 is built from 15 residues. In germline, CDR1 is LNHNV, CDR2 YYDKDF (reference sequence).

The rearrangement links TRBV5-1 to TRBJ2-3, with D perhaps matching TRBD1 (6 bases). Trimming removed 10 bases from V and 6 bases from J, with 24 bases in between. Germline V lookup: CDR1 SGHRS, CDR2 YFSETQ. The CDR3 length is 15 residues. CDR3 nucleotides: TGCGCCCGCCGCGACCGGGTATGGGGGCGGGATACGCAGTATTTT. This translates into CARRDRVWGRDTQYF.

This chain joins TRBV30 and TRBJ2-7; D gene uncertain. This CDR3 region has 11 residues. Germline values: CDR1 GTSNPN, CDR2 SVGIG (reference sequence). Trimming took 1 base from V and 4 from J, leaving 5 bases between them. CDR3: CAWSAQYEQYF. The CDR3 coding sequence is TGTGCCTGGAGTGCTCAATACGAGCAGTACTTC.

V is TRBV19 and J is TRBJ2-1; 9 nucleotides match TRBD1. The J segment lost 7 bases and the V segment lost 1 base, leaving 5 bases of the junction unmatched. The CDR3 totals 15 residues. Germline V CDR1 and CDR2: LNHDA, SQIVND (reference sequence). The CDR3 protein is CASSIVQGAPNEQFF. Written as DNA, the CDR3 is TGTGCCAGTAGTATAGTACAGGGGGCGCCGAATGAGCAGTTCTTC. Drawing the rest from reference TRBV19 and TRBJ2-1, the complete variable domain is DGGITQSPKYLFRKEGQNVTLSCEQNLNHDAMYWYRQDPGQGLRLIYYSQIVNDFQKGDIAEGYSVSREKKESFPLTVTSAQKNPTAFYLCASSIVQGAPNEQFFGPGTRLTVL.

The rearrangement links TRBV12-3 or TRBV12-4 to TRBJ1-1; 7 positions match TRBD1. The CDR3 totals 12 residues. V trimming: 3 bases; J trimming: 5 bases; junction bases outside the gene matches: 0. The CDR3 loop is CASSLTGTEAFF. In nucleotides, the CDR3 is TGTGCCAGCAGTTTGACAGGGACTGAAGCTTTCTTT.

In its sample, this clone was seen a few times. V is TRBV11-2 and J is TRBJ1-2; D is unresolved. In germline, CDR1 is SGHAT, CDR2 FQNNGV. V was clipped by 4 bases and J by 4 bases, with 7 bases between them. The CDR3 covers 12 residues. CDR3 sequence: CASSSRTYGYTF. The CDR3 bases are TGTGCCAGCAGCTCCCGCACCTATGGCTACACCTTC.

The chain joins TRBV5-1 to TRBJ2-2, with 13 bases aligning to TRBD2. V was clipped by 4 bases and J by 3 bases; unmatched bases: 9. CDR1 and CDR2 from the germline V gene are SGHRS and YFSETQ. This CDR3 has 18 amino acids. CDR3: CASSSPGGLAGDTGELFF. DNA of the CDR3: TGCGCCAGCAGCAGCCCGGGAGGACTAGCGGGAGACACCGGGGAGCTGTTTTTT.

The rearrangement uses TRBV6-6 and TRBJ1-2; 9 bases line up with TRBD1. Germline V lookup: CDR1 MNHNY, CDR2 SVGAGI (reference sequence). V gave up 4 bases and J gave up 9 bases; unmatched junction bases: 6. This CDR3 is built from 13 residues. The chain's CDR3 is CASSLGQGVSYTF. Written as DNA, the CDR3 is TGTGCCAGCAGTTTGGGACAGGGAGTGAGCTACACCTTC.

The CDR3 DNA sequence: TGTGCCAGCAGCTTAGGGGGGGCTAGCACGGCCGGGGAGCTGTTTTTT. Translation: CASSLGGASTAGELFF. J is TRBJ2-2 and V is TRBV7-2, with D perhaps being TRBD1 or TRBD2 (6 bases each). The V gene lost 1 base and the J gene lost 6 bases, with 15 bases spanning the gap. Germline V gene sequence: CDR1 SGHTA, CDR2 FQGNSA. The CDR3 length is 16 residues.

This clone was recorded once. The rearrangement uses TRBV28 and TRBJ1-1, with 7 bases aligning to TRBD1. V shed 7 bases and J 3 bases; nucleotides not matched to a gene: 5. CDR1 MDHEN and CDR2 SYDVKM come from the germline V gene. The CDR3 length is 13 residues. CDR3 sequence: CASTRGGDTEAFF. The CDR3 DNA sequence: TGTGCCAGCACCAGGGGGGGGGACACTGAAGCTTTCTTT. Looking up the rest from reference TRBV28 and TRBJ1-1 gives the full variable domain: DVKVTQSSRYLVKRTGEKVFLECVQDMDHENMFWYRQDPGLGLRLIYFSYDVKMKEKGDIPEGYSVSREKKERFSLILESASTNQTSMYLCASTRGGDTEAFFGQGTRLTVV.

CDR3 bases: TGTGCCACCAGTGACCGGGGACACTCCTCCTACGAGCAGTACTTC. Translation gives CATSDRGHSSYEQYF. This chain links TRBV24-1 with TRBJ2-7; perhaps TRBD1 as D (6 bases). Looked up from germline, CDR1 is KGHDR and CDR2 is SFDVKD. The CDR3 is 15 amino acids. The ends were cut back, 4 bases at V and 0 bases at J, with 12 bases in the middle.

The V and J genes are TRBV10-3 and TRBJ2-1, with a possible D match to TRBD2 (5 bases). This CDR3 has 12 amino acids. From germline, CDR1 is ENHRY and CDR2 SYGVKD. V dropped 6 bases and J dropped 6 bases, with 9 bases sitting between them. The CDR3: CAISGGLNEQFF. In nucleotides, the CDR3 is TGTGCCATCAGCGGCGGACTCAATGAGCAGTTCTTC.

The chain joins TRBV30 to TRBJ2-5, with D unclear. CDR1 is GTSNPN and CDR2 is SVGIG in the germline V gene (reference sequence). This CDR3 is 11 amino acids long. Trimming left V 3 bases short and J 3 bases short, with 5 bases between. CDR3 sequence reads: CAWSAKETQYF. CDR3 DNA sequence: TGTGCCTGGAGCGCAAAAGAGACCCAGTACTTC.

The rearrangement uses TRBV12-5 and TRBJ2-7, with D hard to call. Germline V gives CDR1 LGHNT, CDR2 FRNRAP. V was trimmed by 5 bases and J by 8 bases, leaving 13 bases between them. The CDR3 is made up of 12 amino acids. The CDR3 sequence is CASGPTLSKQYF. DNA of the CDR3: TGTGCTAGTGGTCCCACCCTTTCAAAGCAGTACTTC.

This clone was counted a few times. The chain carries TRBV12-3 or TRBV12-4 and TRBJ1-4; possible D gene TRBD1, 6 bases. V gave up 7 bases and J gave up 5 bases, with 11 bases separating them. This CDR3 has 13 residues. CDR3 DNA sequence: TGTGCCAGCATGGACAGTATGAATGAAAAACTGTTTTTT. The encoded protein is CASMDSMNEKLFF.

The V call is TRBV29-1, the J call TRBJ2-2; TRBD1 matches 7 bases. This CDR3 contains 13 residues. V lost 8 bases and J lost 4; bases outside the gene matches: 7. Germline V CDR1 and CDR2: SQVTM, ANQGSEA. The CDR3 region has the DNA TGCAGCATCCGACAGGGTCCCACCGGGGAGCTGTTTTTT. Its protein is CSIRQGPTGELFF.

The chain combines TRBV27 with TRBJ2-1; 8 nucleotides match TRBD2. Germline V gene sequence: CDR1 MNHEY, CDR2 SMNVEV (reference sequence). Trimming removed 5 bases from V and 2 bases from J; junction bases left unmatched: 8. The CDR3 length is 16 residues. CDR3 in DNA: TGTGCCAGCAGTACCCCCGGCGGGAGGACCTACAATGAGCAGTTCTTC. Protein: CASSTPGGRTYNEQFF.